The text below deals with one TCR beta chain. This entry comes from a study of blood T cell repertoires in COVID-19. Study context: Samples representing acute and convalescent COVID-19 were sourced from the United States, Italy and Spain. Nucleic acid was either cDNA or gDNA, and it came from T cells, B-cell-depleted T cells, or PBMCs.

The CDR3 loop spans 13 amino acids. The V and J ends lost 10 bases and 3 bases, in that order; junction bases with no gene match: 8. In the authors' methods: The assay estimated nucleated cells by amplifying reference gene primers. Profiled with immunoSEQ multiplex PCR; TCRdb holds only in-frame clones, not every one. V, J and clone size were drawn from that table, and D and trimming were deduced from the DNA. Of a few hundred thousand clones in the sample, 86% were seen once. The receptor was derived from a woman aged 30 to 39 with active or convalescent COVID-19. The specimen was peripheral blood. V and J are TRBV12-3 or TRBV12-4 and TRBJ1-2; 7 bases fit TRBD1. DNA for the CDR3: TGTGCCATAACAGGGGATGGGGACTATGGCTACACCTTC. Protein product: CAITGDGDYGYTF.